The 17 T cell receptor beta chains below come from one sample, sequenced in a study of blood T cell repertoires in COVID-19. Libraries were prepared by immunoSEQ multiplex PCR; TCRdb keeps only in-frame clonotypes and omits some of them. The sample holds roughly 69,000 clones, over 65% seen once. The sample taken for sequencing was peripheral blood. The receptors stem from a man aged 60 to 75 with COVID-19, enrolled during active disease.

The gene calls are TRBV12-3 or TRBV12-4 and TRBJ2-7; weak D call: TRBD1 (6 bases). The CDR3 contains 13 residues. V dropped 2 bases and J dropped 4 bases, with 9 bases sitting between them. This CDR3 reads CASSLRDNYEQYF. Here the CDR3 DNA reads TGTGCCAGCAGTTTAAGGGACAATTACGAGCAGTACTTC.

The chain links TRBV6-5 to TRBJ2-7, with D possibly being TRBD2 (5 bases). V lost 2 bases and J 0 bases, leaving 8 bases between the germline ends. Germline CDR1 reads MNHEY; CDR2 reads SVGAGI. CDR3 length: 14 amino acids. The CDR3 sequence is CASSYRGYSYEQYF. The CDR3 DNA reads TGTGCCAGCAGTTACCGGGGTTACTCCTACGAGCAGTACTTC.

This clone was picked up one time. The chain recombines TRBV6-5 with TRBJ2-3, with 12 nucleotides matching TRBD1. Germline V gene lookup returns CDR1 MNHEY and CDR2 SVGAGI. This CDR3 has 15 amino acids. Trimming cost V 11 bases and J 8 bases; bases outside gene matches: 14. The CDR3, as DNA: TGTGCCGTCCGGGACAGGGGGCCCGCCAAGCCTACGCAGTATTTT. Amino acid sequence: CAVRDRGPAKPTQYF.

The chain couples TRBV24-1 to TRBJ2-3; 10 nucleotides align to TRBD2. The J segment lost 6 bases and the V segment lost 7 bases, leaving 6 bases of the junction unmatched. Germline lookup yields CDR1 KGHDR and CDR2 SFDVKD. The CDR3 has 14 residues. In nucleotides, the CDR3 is TGTGCCACCAGGTCTAGCGGGAGTCGCGATACGCAGTATTTT. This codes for CATRSSGSRDTQYF.

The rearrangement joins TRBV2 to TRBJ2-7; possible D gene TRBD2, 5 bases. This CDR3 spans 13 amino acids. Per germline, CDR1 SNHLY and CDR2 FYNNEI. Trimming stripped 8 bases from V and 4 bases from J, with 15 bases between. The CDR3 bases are TGTGCCAGCTCCAGTTCAGAGGGTTACGAGCAGTACTTC. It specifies CASSSSEGYEQYF.

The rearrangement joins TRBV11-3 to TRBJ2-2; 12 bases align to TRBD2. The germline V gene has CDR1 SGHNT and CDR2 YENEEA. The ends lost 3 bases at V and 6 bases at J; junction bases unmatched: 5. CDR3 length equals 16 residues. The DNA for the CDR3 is TGTGCCAGCAGCTTCCGACTAGCGGGAGTAGCCGGGGAGCTGTTTTTT. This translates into CASSFRLAGVAGELFF. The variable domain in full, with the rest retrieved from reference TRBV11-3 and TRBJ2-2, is EAGVVQSPRYKIIEKKQPVAFWCNPISGHNTLYWYLQNLGQGPELLIRYENEEAVDDSQLPKDRFSAERLKGVDSTLKIQPAELGDSAVYLCASSFRLAGVAGELFFGEGSRLTVL.

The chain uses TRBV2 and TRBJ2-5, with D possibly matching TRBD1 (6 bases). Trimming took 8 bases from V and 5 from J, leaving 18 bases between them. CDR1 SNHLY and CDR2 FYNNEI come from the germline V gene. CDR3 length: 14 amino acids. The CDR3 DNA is TGTGCCAGCGGGGACACTTACTCTTATGAGACCCAGTACTTC. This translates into CASGDTYSYETQYF.

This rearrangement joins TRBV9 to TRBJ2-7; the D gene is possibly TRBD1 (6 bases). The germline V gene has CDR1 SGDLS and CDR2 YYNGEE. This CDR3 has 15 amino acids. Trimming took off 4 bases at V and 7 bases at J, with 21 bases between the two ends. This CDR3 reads CASSPGDAGMGEQYF. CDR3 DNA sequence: TGTGCCAGCAGCCCAGGGGACGCAGGAATGGGGGAGCAGTACTTC.

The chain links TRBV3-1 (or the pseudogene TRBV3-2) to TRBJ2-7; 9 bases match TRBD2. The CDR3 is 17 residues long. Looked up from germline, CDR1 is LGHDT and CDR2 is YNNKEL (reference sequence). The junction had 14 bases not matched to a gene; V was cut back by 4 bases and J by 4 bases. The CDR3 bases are TGTGCCAGCAGCCTCACCGGAAGCGGGGGGCTTAGGTACGAGCAGTACTTC. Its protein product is CASSLTGSGGLRYEQYF.

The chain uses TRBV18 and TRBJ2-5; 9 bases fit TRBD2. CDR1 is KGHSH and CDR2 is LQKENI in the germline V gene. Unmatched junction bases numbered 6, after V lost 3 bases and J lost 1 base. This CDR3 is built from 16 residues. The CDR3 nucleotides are TGTGCCAGCTCACCCGCGGGGGGGGGCATCCAAGAGACCCAGTACTTC. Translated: CASSPAGGGIQETQYF.

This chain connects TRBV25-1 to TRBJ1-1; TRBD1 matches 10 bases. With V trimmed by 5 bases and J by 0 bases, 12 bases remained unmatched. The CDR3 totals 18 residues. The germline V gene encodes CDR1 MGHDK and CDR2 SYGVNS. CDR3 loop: CASSSVRQGATMNTEAFF. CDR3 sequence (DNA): TGTGCCAGCAGTAGTGTGCGACAGGGGGCTACAATGAACACTGAAGCTTTCTTT. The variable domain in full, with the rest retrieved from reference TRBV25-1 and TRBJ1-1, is EADIYQTPRYLVIGTGKKITLECSQTMGHDKMYWYQQDPGMELHLIHYSYGVNSTEKGDLSSESTVSRIRTEHFPLTLESARPSHTSQYLCASSSVRQGATMNTEAFFGQGTRLTVV.

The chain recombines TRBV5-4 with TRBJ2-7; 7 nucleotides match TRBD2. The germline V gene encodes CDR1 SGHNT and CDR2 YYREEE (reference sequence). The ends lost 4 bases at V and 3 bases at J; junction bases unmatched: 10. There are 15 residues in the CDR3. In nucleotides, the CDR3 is TGTGCCAGCAGCATTGGGGGGGAACCTTACTACGAGCAGTACTTC. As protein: CASSIGGEPYYEQYF.

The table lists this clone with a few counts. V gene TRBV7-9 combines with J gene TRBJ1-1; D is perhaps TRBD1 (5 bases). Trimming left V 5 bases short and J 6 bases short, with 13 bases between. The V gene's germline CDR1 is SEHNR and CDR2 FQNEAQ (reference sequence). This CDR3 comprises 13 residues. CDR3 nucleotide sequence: TGTGCCAGCAGCGGACGACAGAGCGCTGAAGCTTTCTTT. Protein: CASSGRQSAEAFF. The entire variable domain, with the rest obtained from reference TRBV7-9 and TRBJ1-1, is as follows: DTGVSQNPRHKITKRGQNVTFRCDPISEHNRLYWYRQTLGQGPEFLTYFQNEAQLEKSRLLSDRFSAERPKGSFSTLEIQRTEQGDSAMYLCASSGRQSAEAFFGQGTRLTVV.

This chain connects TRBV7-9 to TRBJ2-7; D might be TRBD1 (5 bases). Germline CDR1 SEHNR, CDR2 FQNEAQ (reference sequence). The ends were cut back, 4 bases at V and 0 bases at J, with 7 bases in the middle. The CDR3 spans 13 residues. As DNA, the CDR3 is TGTGCCAGCAGCTCCAGGGTCTCCTACGAGCAGTACTTC. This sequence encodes CASSSRVSYEQYF.

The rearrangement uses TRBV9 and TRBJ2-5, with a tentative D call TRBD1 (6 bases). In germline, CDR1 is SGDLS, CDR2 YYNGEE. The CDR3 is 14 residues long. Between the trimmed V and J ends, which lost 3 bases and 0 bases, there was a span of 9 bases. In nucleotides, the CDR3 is TGTGCCAGCAGCGCACAGGGCAACCAAGAGACCCAGTACTTC. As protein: CASSAQGNQETQYF.

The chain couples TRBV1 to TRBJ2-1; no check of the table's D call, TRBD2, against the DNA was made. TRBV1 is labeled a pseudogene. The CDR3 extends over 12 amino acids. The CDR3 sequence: CTSRTSFLEQFF. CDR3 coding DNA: TGCACCAGCCGGACTAGCTTTCTTGAGCAGTTCTTC.

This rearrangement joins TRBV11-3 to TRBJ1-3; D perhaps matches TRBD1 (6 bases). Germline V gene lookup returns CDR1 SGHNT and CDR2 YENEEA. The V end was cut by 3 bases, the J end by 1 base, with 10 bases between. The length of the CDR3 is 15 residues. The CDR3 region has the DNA TGTGCCAGCAGCTTGGGGGCCGGGTCTGGAAACACCATATATTTT. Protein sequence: CASSLGAGSGNTIYF.